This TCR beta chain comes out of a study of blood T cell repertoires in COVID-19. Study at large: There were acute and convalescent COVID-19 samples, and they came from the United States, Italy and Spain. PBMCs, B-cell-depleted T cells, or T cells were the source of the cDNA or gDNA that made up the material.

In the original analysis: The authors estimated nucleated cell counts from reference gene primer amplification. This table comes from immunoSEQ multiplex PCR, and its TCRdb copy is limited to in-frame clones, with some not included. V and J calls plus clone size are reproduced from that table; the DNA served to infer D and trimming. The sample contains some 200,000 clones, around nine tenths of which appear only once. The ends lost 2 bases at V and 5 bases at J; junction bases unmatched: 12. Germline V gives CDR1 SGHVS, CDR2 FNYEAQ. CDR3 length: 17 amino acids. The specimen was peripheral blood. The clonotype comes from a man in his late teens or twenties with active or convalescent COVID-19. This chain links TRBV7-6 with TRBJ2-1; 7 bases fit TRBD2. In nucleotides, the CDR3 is TGTGCCAGCAGCTTACCCCCCTCTCTAGCGGTAAACAATGAGCAGTTCTTC. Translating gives CASSLPPSLAVNNEQFF.